The clone carrying this T cell receptor beta chain was detected many times. Its target is not known. Individually, cDNA molecules had unique molecular identifiers attached to them. From the 5' RACE reads, TCRdb called clonotypes with MiXCR, one entry per CDR3 protein. The table lists tens of thousands of distinct CDR3 sequences, about 11% of them singletons, with nearly 3% in the top ten. This sample was taken from a study of early T cells in non-severe SARS-CoV-2 infection. Study-level background: With bulk RNA from unsorted whole blood as input, sequencing yielded unpaired chains. Study outcomes and limitations: VDJdb matching, biased toward anti-spike CD8 responses, missed private and CD4 specificities.

Germline CDR1 is MGHRA and CDR2 is YSYEKL. V lost 0 bases and J 13 bases, leaving 19 bases between the germline ends. The CDR3 length is 16 residues. This TCR came from an adult who was a healthcare worker with PCR-confirmed SARS-CoV-2 infection or an uninfected control (not recorded which). The sample consisted of whole blood, taken at baseline. This rearrangement joins TRBV4-1 to TRBJ1-6; D is undetermined. The CDR3 DNA sequence: TGCGCCAGCAGCCAAGATCCGGGTCTTCGGCAAGGGCCCCTCCACTTT. Translating gives CASSQDPGLRQGPLHF.